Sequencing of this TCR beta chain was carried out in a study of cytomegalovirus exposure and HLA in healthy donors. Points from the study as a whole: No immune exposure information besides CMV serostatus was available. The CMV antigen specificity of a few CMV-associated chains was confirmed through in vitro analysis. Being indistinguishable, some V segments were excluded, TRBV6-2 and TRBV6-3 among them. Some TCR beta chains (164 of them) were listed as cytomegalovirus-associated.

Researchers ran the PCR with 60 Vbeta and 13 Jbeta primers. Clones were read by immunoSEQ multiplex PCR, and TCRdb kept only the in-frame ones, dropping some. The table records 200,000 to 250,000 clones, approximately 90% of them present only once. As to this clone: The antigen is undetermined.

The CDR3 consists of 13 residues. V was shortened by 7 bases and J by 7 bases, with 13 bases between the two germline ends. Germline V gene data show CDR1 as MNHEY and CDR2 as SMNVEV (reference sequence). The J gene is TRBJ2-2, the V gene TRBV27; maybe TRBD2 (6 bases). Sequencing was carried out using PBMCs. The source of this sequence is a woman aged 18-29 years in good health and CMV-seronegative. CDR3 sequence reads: CASTSNGGGELFF. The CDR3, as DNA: TGTGCCAGCACCTCAAACGGGGGCGGGGAGCTGTTTTTT.